This T cell receptor (beta chain) derives from a study of shared clonotypes between healthy human individuals. Using immunoSEQ multiplex PCR, the repertoire was profiled, and TCRdb retains in-frame clones only, with some absent. The table records over a million clones, about 70% of them present only once. Per the germline V gene, CDR1 is SGHRS and CDR2 is YFSETQ. V was pared by 7 bases and J by 6 bases, with 1 base of the junction left unmatched. The CDR3 loop spans 12 amino acids. This chain links TRBV5-1 with TRBJ1-6; 7 nucleotides agree with TRBD1. This receptor was taken from a man aged 18 to 29 in good health. Sequenced sample: memory CD4+ T cells sorted from blood. Subset of the sample: CD45RA-negative fraction. CDR3 in DNA: TGCGCCAGCTGGGACAGTAATTCACCCCTCCACTTT. Its protein is CASWDSNSPLHF.